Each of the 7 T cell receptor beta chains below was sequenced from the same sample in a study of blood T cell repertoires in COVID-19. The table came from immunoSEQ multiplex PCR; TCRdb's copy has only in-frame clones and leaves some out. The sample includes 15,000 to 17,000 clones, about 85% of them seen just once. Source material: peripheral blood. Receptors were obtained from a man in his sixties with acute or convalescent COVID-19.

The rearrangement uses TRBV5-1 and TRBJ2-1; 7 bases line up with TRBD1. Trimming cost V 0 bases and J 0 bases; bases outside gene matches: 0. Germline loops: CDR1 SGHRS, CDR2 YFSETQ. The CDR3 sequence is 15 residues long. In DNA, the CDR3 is TGCGCCAGCAGCTTGGGACAGGGCTCCTACAATGAGCAGTTCTTC. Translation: CASSLGQGSYNEQFF.

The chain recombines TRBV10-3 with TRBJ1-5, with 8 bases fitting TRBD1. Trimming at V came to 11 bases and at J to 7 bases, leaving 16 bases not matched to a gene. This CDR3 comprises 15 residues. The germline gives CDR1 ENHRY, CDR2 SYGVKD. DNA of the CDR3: TGTGCCTTCTGTGAGGGCCTGGGACAGGAACAGCCCCAGCATTTT. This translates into CAFCEGLGQEQPQHF.

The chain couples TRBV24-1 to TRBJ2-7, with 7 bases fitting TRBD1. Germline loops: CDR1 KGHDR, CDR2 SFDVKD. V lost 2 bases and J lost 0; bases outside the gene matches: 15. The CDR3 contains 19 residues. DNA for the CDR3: TGTGCCACCAGTGATTCCGAGGGGGCGACAGCCGTGGGCTCCTACGAGCAGTACTTC. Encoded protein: CATSDSEGATAVGSYEQYF.

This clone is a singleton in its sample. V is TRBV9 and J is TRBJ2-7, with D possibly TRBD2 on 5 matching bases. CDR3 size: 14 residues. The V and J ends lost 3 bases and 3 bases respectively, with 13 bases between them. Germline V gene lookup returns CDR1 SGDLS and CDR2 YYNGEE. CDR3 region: CASSADGNLYEQYF. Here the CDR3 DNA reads TGTGCCAGCAGCGCCGACGGGAACCTCTACGAGCAGTACTTC.

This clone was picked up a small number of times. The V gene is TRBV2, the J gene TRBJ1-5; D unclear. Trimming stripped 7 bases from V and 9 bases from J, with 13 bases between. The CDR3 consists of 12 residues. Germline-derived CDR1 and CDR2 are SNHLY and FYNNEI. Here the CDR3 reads CASNPFEGPQHF. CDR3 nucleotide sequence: TGTGCCAGCAATCCTTTCGAGGGGCCCCAGCATTTT.

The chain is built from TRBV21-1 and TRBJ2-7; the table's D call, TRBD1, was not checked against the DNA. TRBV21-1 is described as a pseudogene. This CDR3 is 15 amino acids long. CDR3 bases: TGTGCCAGCAGCAATGGACAGAGAGCCTACTACGAGCAGTACTTC. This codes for CASSNGQRAYYEQYF.

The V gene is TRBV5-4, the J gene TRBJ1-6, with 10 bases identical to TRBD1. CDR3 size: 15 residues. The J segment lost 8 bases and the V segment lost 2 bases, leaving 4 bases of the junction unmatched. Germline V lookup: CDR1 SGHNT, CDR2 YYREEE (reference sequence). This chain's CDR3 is CASSFRTGGDSPLHF. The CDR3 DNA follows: TGTGCCAGCAGCTTCAGGACAGGGGGGGATTCACCCCTCCACTTT.